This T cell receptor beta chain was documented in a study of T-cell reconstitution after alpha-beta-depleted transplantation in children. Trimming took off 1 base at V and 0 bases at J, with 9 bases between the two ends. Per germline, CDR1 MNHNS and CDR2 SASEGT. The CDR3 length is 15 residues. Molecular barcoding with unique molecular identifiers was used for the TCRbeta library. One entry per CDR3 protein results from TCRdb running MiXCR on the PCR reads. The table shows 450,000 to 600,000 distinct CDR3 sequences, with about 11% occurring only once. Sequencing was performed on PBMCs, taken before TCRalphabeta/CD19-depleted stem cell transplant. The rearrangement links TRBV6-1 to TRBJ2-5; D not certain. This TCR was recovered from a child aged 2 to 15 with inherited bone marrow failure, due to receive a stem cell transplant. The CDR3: CASSEGYWNQETQYF. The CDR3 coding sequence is TGTGCCAGCAGTGAAGGGTATTGGAACCAAGAGACCCAGTACTTC.